This T cell receptor beta chain comes out of a study of PD-1 blockade in classical Hodgkin lymphoma. Every one of the patients relapsed after autologous stem cell transplantation (brentuximab vedotin exposure was variable). Here immunoSEQ multiplex PCR was the method, and the copy in TCRdb shows in-frame clones only, minus some. The sample contains some 100,000 clones, roughly 89% of which appear only once. Looked up from germline, CDR1 is SGHTS and CDR2 is YDEGEE. CDR3 length: 15 amino acids. The trim removed 1 base at V and 1 base at J, leaving 2 bases unmatched. The sequencing here drew on peripheral blood mononuclear cells (PBMCs), taken before the second cycle of nivolumab. This receptor was identified in a human donor with classical Hodgkin lymphoma. The rearrangement links TRBV5-8 to TRBJ1-5; TRBD1 agrees at 7 bases. The CDR3 region is CASSLLQGSNQPQHF. CDR3 nucleotides: TGTGCCAGCAGCTTGCTACAGGGGAGCAATCAGCCCCAGCATTTT.